This entry lists 28 T cell receptor beta chains sequenced from one sample in a study of tumor and adjacent non-tumor tissue in lung cancer. This sample's RNA came from whole unsorted tissue. Three rounds of nested PCR, following a modified ARM-PCR protocol, produced the TCRbeta library. A single record per CDR3 protein comes from TCRdb applying MiXCR to the multiplex PCR reads. The sample carries 100,000 to 150,000 distinct CDR3 sequences, 66% recorded once. Sequences were obtained from lung tumor tissue. The receptors derive from a young man with non-small cell lung cancer.

With respect to this clonotype: This may be a read error, as it is one base from a much larger clone. The V and J genes are TRBV6-2 or TRBV6-3 and TRBJ1-2; no clear D. Deletions cut 7 bases from V and 1 base from J, with 10 bases between. Germline V gene data show CDR1 as MNHEY and CDR2 as SVGEGT. CDR3 length: 13 residues. CDR3 sequence reads: CASIYGRNYGYTF. The DNA of the CDR3 is TGTGCCAGCATTTATGGGCGTAACTATGGCTACACCTTC.

Comments on this clonotype: The junction departs from germline at one end; a sequencing error may be responsible. The CDR3 here is CDSSLEWAQPQHF. CDR3 sequence (DNA): TGTGACAGCAGCTTGGAATGGGCTCAGCCCCAGCATTTT. The V gene is TRBV5-5, the J gene TRBJ1-5, with D unresolved. Germline lookup yields CDR1 SGHKS and CDR2 YYEKEE (reference sequence). This CDR3 contains 13 residues.

About this clonotype itself: Sequence at one end of the junction differs from germline and may be a read error. The chain has TRBV6-5 and TRBJ2-7, with TRBD2 matching 7 bases. Germline assignment: CDR1 MNHEY and CDR2 SVGAGI. The CDR3 runs 13 residues. The CDR3 DNA follows: TGTGTCAGCAGTGAAGGGACTAACTACGAGCGGTACTTC. Amino acids: CVSSEGTNYERYF.

This clonotype was observed a few times. CDR3 DNA: TGCAGCGTTGAAGAGCACCAGCCTTACAATGAGCAGTTCTTC. This translates into CSVEEHQPYNEQFF. The chain has TRBV29-1 and TRBJ2-1, with D unclear. V was trimmed by 0 bases and J by 4 bases, leaving 10 bases between them. This CDR3 is 14 amino acids long. CDR1 is SQVTM, CDR2 ANQGSEA, per germline.

This clonotype came up many times. The rearrangement joins TRBV4-1 to TRBJ2-5; D unclear. The V gene lost 0 bases and the J gene lost 3 bases, with 5 bases spanning the gap. Germline CDR1 is MGHRA and CDR2 is YSYEKL. The length of the CDR3 is 13 residues. The CDR3 DNA sequence: TGCGCCAGCAGCCAAGAGAACGAAGAGACCCAGTACTTC. It translates to CASSQENEETQYF.

This clonotype was counted ten times or more. This chain connects TRBV20-1 to TRBJ2-3; no reliable D call. CDR3 length: 12 amino acids. The V gene's germline CDR1 is DFQATT and CDR2 SNEGSKA (reference sequence). Trimming stripped 0 bases from V and 1 base from J, with 2 bases between. The CDR3 region has the DNA TGCAGTGCTAGAGAGGGCACAGATACGCAGTATTTT. Residues: CSAREGTDTQYF.

This clonotype turned up a few times. A much bigger clone sits one base away, suggesting this may be a read error. This is likely a read error, given that the CDR3 carries no conserved phenylalanine or tryptophan at its end. The chain recombines TRBV12-3 or TRBV12-4 with TRBJ1-2; TRBD1 matches 8 bases. The CDR3 is made up of 12 amino acids. Trimming at V came to 6 bases and at J to 7 bases, leaving 4 bases not matched to a gene. For the CDR3, the DNA is TGTGCCAGCAGAGCAGGGGGCGGTGGCTACACCCTC. Its protein product is CASRAGGGGYTL.

A note on this clonotype: Here the CDR3 omits its conserved ending phenylalanine or tryptophan, so a read error is the likely source. The chain employs TRBV20-1 and TRBJ1-1, with D maybe TRBD1 (5 bases). The V gene lost 6 bases and the J gene lost 5 bases, with 16 bases spanning the gap. Germline CDR1 is DFQATT and CDR2 is SNEGSKA (reference sequence). The CDR3 sequence is 13 residues long. CDR3 coding DNA: TGCAGTGCCGTTATGGGGGGGGGTACTGAAGCTTTCTTA. It is translated as CSAVMGGGTEAFL.

This clonotype has just one count. The V and J genes are TRBV6-1 and TRBJ2-3, with D tentatively TRBD2 (5 bases). In germline, CDR1 is MNHNS, CDR2 SASEGT. V shed 10 bases and J shed 2 bases, with 19 bases lying between them. This CDR3 is built from 15 residues. CDR3: CAIRSGRANTDTQYF. DNA for the CDR3: TGTGCCATCAGATCTGGGAGAGCGAACACAGATACGCAGTATTTT.

About this clonotype: A much larger clone differs by one base, so this may be a read error. This chain links TRBV10-2 with TRBJ2-3; TRBD2 matches at 8 bases. Germline V gene data show CDR1 as WSHSY and CDR2 as SAAADI. The CDR3 is 14 residues long. CDR3 DNA sequence: TGCGCCAGCAAGCGGGGGTTAAGTACAGGTACGCAGTATTTT. Translated, it gives CASKRGLSTGTQYF.

Concerning this clonotype itself: The germline gene is not matched at one end of the junction; a read error may be the cause. CDR3 sequence reads: CACSPGGGGNQPQHF. For the CDR3, the DNA is TGTGCCTGCTCACCGGGGGGAGGGGGCAATCAGCCCCAGCATTTT. The chain recombines TRBV18 with TRBJ1-5; D might be TRBD1 (5 bases). The CDR3 sequence is 15 residues long. CDR1 and CDR2 (germline): KGHSH, LQKENI.

The chain recombines TRBV5-1 with TRBJ1-2; no clear D. There are 15 residues in the CDR3. Germline V CDR1 and CDR2: SGHRS, YFSETQ. Trimming left V 0 bases short and J 8 bases short, with 17 bases between. The CDR3 sequence is CASSLGVQPGEGYTF. For the CDR3, the DNA is TGCGCCAGCAGCTTGGGGGTACAGCCTGGAGAAGGCTACACCTTC.

As regards this clonotype: A much larger clone differs by one base, so this may be a read error. The chain combines TRBV6-6 with TRBJ1-1, with D perhaps TRBD1 (6 bases). The CDR3 is 12 residues long. Germline CDR1 is MNHNY and CDR2 is SVGAGI (reference sequence). The V end lost 6 bases, the J end lost 9 bases, and 14 bases lay between the germline ends. CDR3 bases: TGTGCCAGCAGACGACATGGACAGCAAGCTTTCTTT. Translated: CASRRHGQQAFF.

This clonotype was observed many times. The chain recombines TRBV20-1 with TRBJ1-5; no reliable D call. The ends were cut back, 6 bases at V and 0 bases at J, with 15 bases in the middle. The germline V gene has CDR1 DFQATT and CDR2 SNEGSKA (reference sequence). The length of the CDR3 is 15 residues. CDR3 sequence reads: CSALALSTSNQPQHF. DNA for the CDR3: TGCAGTGCCCTGGCCTTGAGCACTAGCAATCAGCCCCAGCATTTT.

Concerning this clonotype itself: A much larger clone lies one base from this, so it may be a read error. The CDR3 bases are TGTGCCAGCAGACTCACGGGGGAACAGGGGGATACGCAGTATTTT. This codes for CASRLTGEQGDTQYF. The chain uses TRBV7-8 and TRBJ2-3, with D possibly matching TRBD1 (7 bases). The V gene's germline CDR1 is SGHVS and CDR2 FQNEAQ. Trimming removed 6 bases from V and 6 bases from J, with 19 bases in between. This CDR3 region has 15 residues.

Remarks on this clonotype: The junction shows a germline mismatch at one end, possibly a read error. The V call is TRBV5-1, the J call TRBJ2-1; D is possibly TRBD1 (6 bases). Germline CDR1 is SGHRS and CDR2 is YFSETQ. The CDR3 is 14 amino acids. The CDR3: CANGTGSSCNEQFF. The CDR3 DNA follows: TGCGCCAACGGAACAGGGAGCTCCTGCAATGAGCAGTTCTTC.

Worth noting for this clonotype: The junction does not match germline at one end; this may be a read error. This rearrangement joins TRBV12-3 or TRBV12-4 to TRBJ1-6, with D possibly TRBD1 on 5 matching bases. This CDR3 is 15 amino acids long. The CDR3 DNA follows: TGTGCCAGCAGAAAGCCGGGACCTAGTAATTTACCCCTCCACTTT. Translation gives CASRKPGPSNLPLHF.

This clonotype occurred many times. The chain recombines TRBV12-3 or TRBV12-4 with TRBJ2-7; 8 positions match TRBD1. The CDR3 contains 13 residues. V shed 7 bases, J shed 7 bases, and the junction held 9 bases outside the gene matches. Here the CDR3 reads CASTLDRGGEQYF. CDR3 coding DNA: TGTGCCAGCACCCTCGACAGGGGTGGGGAGCAGTACTTC.

In the case of this clonotype: The junction and the germline gene differ at one end; a read error may be behind it. V usage is TRBV6-2 or TRBV6-3 and J usage is TRBJ2-1; 11 positions match TRBD1. The CDR3 spans 15 residues. Germline CDR1 is MNHEY and CDR2 is SVGEGT. CDR3 protein: CASKARDRGLNEQSF. CDR3 in DNA: TGTGCCAGCAAGGCCCGGGACAGGGGGTTGAATGAGCAGTCCTTC.

In this sample, this clonotype turned up a few times. The V and J genes are TRBV20-1 and TRBJ2-7, with D perhaps TRBD1 (7 bases). Germline V gene data show CDR1 as DFQATT and CDR2 as SNEGSKA (reference sequence). Between the trimmed V and J ends, which lost 6 bases and 0 bases, there was a span of 12 bases. The CDR3 totals 13 residues. Written as DNA, the CDR3 is TGCAGTGCCGGCGGGACAGCCTCCTACGAGCAGTACTTC. Its protein product is CSAGGTASYEQYF.

Only one count was recorded for this clonotype. This CDR3 fails to terminate in the conserved phenylalanine or tryptophan, so it likely reflects a read error. The chain links TRBV24-1 to TRBJ2-3; D call uncertain. This CDR3 spans 14 amino acids. Trimming removed 4 bases at V and 2 bases at J, with 9 bases between. The germline gives CDR1 KGHDR, CDR2 SFDVKD. CDR3 bases: TGTGCCACCAGTGACTACCGAAACACAGATACGCAGTATCTT. Translating it yields CATSDYRNTDTQYL.

The rearrangement joins TRBV23-1 to TRBJ1-6; TRBD1 matches 9 bases. TRBV23-1 is an ORF; its function is uncertain. The CDR3 totals 14 residues. The J segment lost 8 bases and the V segment lost 8 bases, leaving 7 bases of the junction unmatched. Here the CDR3 DNA reads TGCGCCAGCCGCCGGGACAGGGAGCATTCACCCCTCCACTTT. Its translation is CASRRDREHSPLHF.

With regard to this clonotype: With a much larger clone just one base away, this may be a read error. This chain connects TRBV20-1 to TRBJ2-5, with TRBD2 matching over 13 bases. The germline gives CDR1 DFQATT, CDR2 SNEGSKA (reference sequence). The CDR3 runs to 15 residues. Unmatched junction bases numbered 7, after V lost 2 bases and J lost 7 bases. The DNA for the CDR3 is TGCAGTGCTAGAAAATGGACTAGCGGGAGTGGGACCCAGTACTTC. It translates to CSARKWTSGSGTQYF.

To note about this clonotype: One junction end disagrees with the germline gene, perhaps due to a read error. This chain connects TRBV5-4 to TRBJ2-1; D possibly matches TRBD1 or TRBD2 (5 bases each). Germline CDR1 is SGHNT and CDR2 is YYREEE (reference sequence). The CDR3 sequence is 15 residues long. CDR3 amino acids: CASILAGAVYDEQFF. CDR3 DNA: TGTGCCAGCATCTTGGCCGGGGCGGTTTACGATGAGCAGTTCTTC.

To note about this clonotype: This sequence may be a read error, since a much larger clone differs from it by one base. This rearrangement joins TRBV12-3 or TRBV12-4 to TRBJ2-2, with 8 positions matching TRBD2. V gave up 1 base and J gave up 4 bases; unmatched junction bases: 2. The CDR3 loop spans 15 amino acids. CDR3 loop: CASSLGAGGTGELFF. The CDR3 DNA reads as TGTGCCAGCAGTTTAGGGGCGGGGGGCACCGGGGAGCTGTTTTTT.

The chain combines TRBV10-3 with TRBJ2-5; either TRBD1 or TRBD2 may fit D (6 bases each). Trimming removed 11 bases at V and 2 bases at J, with 18 bases between. CDR3 length equals 14 residues. CDR1 is ENHRY and CDR2 is SYGVKD in the germline V gene. Written as DNA, the CDR3 is TGTGCCGCGGGGACATGGATGGGACAAGAGACCCAGTACTTC. Translated, it gives CAAGTWMGQETQYF.

Concerning this clonotype itself: One junction end disagrees with the germline gene, perhaps due to a read error. In DNA form, the CDR3 reads TGTGCGAGCAGACGACCGACAACTGAGCACTTCTTC. It translates to CASRRPTTEHFF. The genes are TRBV11-1 and TRBJ2-1; D gene uncertain. The germline V gene encodes CDR1 SGHAT and CDR2 FQDESV (reference sequence). The CDR3 loop spans 12 amino acids.

V is TRBV12-3 or TRBV12-4 and J is TRBJ1-1; possibly TRBD1 for D (6 bases). This CDR3 comprises 14 residues. Trimming left V 3 bases short and J 4 bases short, with 12 bases between. In DNA form, the CDR3 reads TGTGCCAGCAGTTTCAGGACAGCTACCACTGAAGCTTTCTTT. Encoded protein: CASSFRTATTEAFF.